The 32 T cell receptor beta chains below were found in one sample sequenced in a study of siplizumab effects on memory and regulatory T cells. The method was immunoSEQ multiplex PCR; TCRdb's version includes in-frame clones alone and lacks a portion of them. In the table there are roughly 100,000 clones, more than 85% of which are singletons. Input material: CD4+ T cells sorted from blood. All receptors come from a human donor in good health.

The chain has TRBV27 and TRBJ2-6, with D hard to call. The V end was cut by 1 base, the J end by 0 bases, with 13 bases between. Germline-derived CDR1 and CDR2 are MNHEY and SMNVEV (reference sequence). The CDR3 covers 18 residues. The CDR3 bases are TGTGCCAGCAGTTTATATCCAGGTTCAAGCTCTGGGGCCAACGTCCTGACTTTC. Encoded protein: CASSLYPGSSSGANVLTF.

This clone was recorded only once. This chain connects TRBV30 to TRBJ2-5; the D call may be TRBD1 or TRBD2 (6 bases each). Germline V gene sequence: CDR1 GTSNPN, CDR2 SVGIG (reference sequence). This CDR3 region has 13 residues. Trimming pared 3 bases from V and 4 bases from J, leaving 12 bases between. This CDR3 is CAWRVKGGETQYF. The CDR3 DNA is TGTGCCTGGAGGGTTAAGGGGGGAGAGACCCAGTACTTC.

The chain combines TRBV5-1 with TRBJ2-1; TRBD2 matches at 7 bases. Per germline, CDR1 SGHRS and CDR2 YFSETQ. The CDR3 covers 15 residues. With V trimmed by 0 bases and J by 9 bases, 9 bases remained unmatched. CDR3 amino acids: CASSLDRTRILEQFF. The DNA of the CDR3 is TGCGCCAGCAGCTTGGATCGGACTAGGATTCTTGAGCAGTTCTTC.

The rearrangement uses TRBV28 and TRBJ1-1; D is uncertain. This CDR3 comprises 14 residues. From germline, CDR1 is MDHEN and CDR2 SYDVKM. V was shortened by 5 bases and J by 4 bases, with 14 bases between the two germline ends. CDR3 sequence (DNA): TGTGCCAGCAGTATACCAACCTTGAGCACTGAAGCTTTCTTT. Translation gives CASSIPTLSTEAFF. Complete variable domain (other parts from reference TRBV28 and TRBJ1-1): DVKVTQSSRYLVKRTGEKVFLECVQDMDHENMFWYRQDPGLGLRLIYFSYDVKMKEKGDIPEGYSVSREKKERFSLILESASTNQTSMYLCASSIPTLSTEAFFGQGTRLTVV.

The chain carries TRBV28 and TRBJ2-7; D remains ambiguous. The CDR3 covers 12 residues. V was pared by 7 bases and J by 6 bases, with 13 bases between. Germline lookup yields CDR1 MDHEN and CDR2 SYDVKM. CDR3 in amino acids: CASNIGPFEQYF. In DNA, the CDR3 is TGTGCCAGCAACATAGGCCCCTTCGAGCAGTACTTC.

The gene calls are TRBV7-9 and TRBJ2-3; D is uncertain. The CDR3 loop spans 18 amino acids. Trimming shortened V by 0 bases and J by 7 bases, and 23 bases separated the two germline ends. CDR1 is SEHNR, CDR2 FQNEAQ, per germline (reference sequence). CDR3 residues: CASSLAVRAEGPRYTQYF. CDR3 DNA sequence: TGTGCCAGCAGCTTAGCGGTCCGGGCAGAAGGGCCGCGGTATACGCAGTATTTT.

J is TRBJ2-7 and V is TRBV27; perhaps TRBD1 as D (6 bases). V lost 3 bases and J 3 bases, leaving 12 bases between the germline ends. Looked up from germline, CDR1 is MNHEY and CDR2 is SMNVEV (reference sequence). The length of the CDR3 is 14 residues. The CDR3, as DNA: TGTGCCAGCAGTTTTAGGGTAGGGGGCTACGAGCAGTACTTC. As protein: CASSFRVGGYEQYF.

The chain has TRBV30 and TRBJ2-3; weak D call: TRBD2 (6 bases). Germline CDR1 is GTSNPN and CDR2 is SVGIG (reference sequence). This CDR3 comprises 15 residues. Between the trimmed V and J ends, which lost 0 bases and 4 bases, there was a span of 14 bases. The CDR3 sequence is CAWSVAAGLSDTQYF. The DNA for the CDR3 is TGTGCCTGGAGTGTAGCGGCGGGATTGTCAGATACGCAGTATTTT.

The chain combines TRBV7-9 with TRBJ2-7; TRBD1 matches at 9 bases. Germline values: CDR1 SEHNR, CDR2 FQNEAQ (reference sequence). The CDR3 is 15 residues long. The J segment lost 3 bases and the V segment lost 3 bases, leaving 6 bases of the junction unmatched. CDR3 protein: CASSLKGDRVYEQYF. The CDR3 DNA reads as TGTGCCAGCAGCTTGAAGGGGGACAGGGTCTACGAGCAGTACTTC.

This clone was picked up one time. The chain joins TRBV28 to TRBJ2-2; TRBD1 agrees at 8 bases. Germline-derived CDR1 and CDR2 are MDHEN and SYDVKM. This CDR3 region has 15 residues. V was pared by 2 bases and J by 6 bases, with 5 bases of the junction left unmatched. CDR3 in amino acids: CASSLRTGQPGELFF. CDR3 DNA sequence: TGTGCCAGCAGTTTACGGACAGGGCAACCCGGGGAGCTGTTTTTT.

The V call is TRBV15, the J call TRBJ1-4; D unresolved. Germline V gives CDR1 LNHNV, CDR2 YYDKDF (reference sequence). The CDR3 spans 16 residues. The V gene lost 0 bases and the J gene lost 6 bases, with 14 bases spanning the gap. This CDR3 is CATSRDLTSGDEKLFF. DNA for the CDR3: TGTGCCACCAGCAGAGATCTAACTTCAGGTGATGAAAAACTGTTTTTT.

The genes are TRBV5-1 and TRBJ2-7; either TRBD1 or TRBD2 may fit D (6 bases each). Germline V gene lookup returns CDR1 SGHRS and CDR2 YFSETQ. The length of the CDR3 is 15 residues. V was shortened by 1 base and J by 6 bases, with 17 bases between the two germline ends. The CDR3 DNA follows: TGCGCCAGCAGCTTGCCCACCACAGGGACTGGCGAGCAGTACTTC. Amino acids: CASSLPTTGTGEQYF.

V usage is TRBV7-3 and J usage is TRBJ2-5; the D is unclear. V was pared by 5 bases and J by 2 bases, with 15 bases between. This CDR3 contains 15 residues. Germline V gene lookup returns CDR1 SGHTA and CDR2 FQGTGA. As DNA, the CDR3 is TGTGCCAGCAGCCTTCACCCCGTGGAACAAGAGACCCAGTACTTC. It codes for CASSLHPVEQETQYF.

CDR3 DNA: TGTGCCAGCATCCGCAGACTAGCGTTAGGCGGCGAGCAGTACTTC. Its protein product is CASIRRLALGGEQYF. This chain links TRBV5-6 with TRBJ2-7; 8 bases agree with TRBD2. Germline assignment: CDR1 SGHDT and CDR2 YYEEEE. The CDR3 has 15 amino acids. The V gene end was trimmed by 6 bases and the J gene end by 6 bases; junction bases not matched to a gene: 14.

The rearrangement links TRBV7-9 to TRBJ1-2, with D maybe TRBD1 (6 bases). V was pared by 5 bases and J by 10 bases, with 14 bases between. The CDR3 is made up of 12 amino acids. Germline V CDR1 and CDR2: SEHNR, FQNEAQ (reference sequence). CDR3 sequence: CASSTHRVAYTF. The CDR3 DNA sequence: TGTGCCAGCAGCACTCACAGGGTAGCCTACACCTTC.

The chain carries TRBV4-1 and TRBJ1-2, with D perhaps TRBD1 (6 bases). Trimming took off 0 bases at V and 7 bases at J, with 18 bases between the two ends. The CDR3 runs 16 residues. CDR1 and CDR2 (germline): MGHRA, YSYEKL. This chain's CDR3 is CASSQEGIRGAAGYTF. The CDR3, as DNA: TGCGCCAGCAGCCAAGAGGGAATTCGGGGGGCTGCTGGCTACACCTTC.

This clone occurred once. The J gene is TRBJ1-5, the V gene TRBV6-5, with 9 positions matching TRBD1. With V trimmed by 0 bases and J by 4 bases, 1 base remained unmatched. Germline CDR1 MNHEY, CDR2 SVGAGI. The CDR3 spans 15 residues. This CDR3 reads CASSYSGQGNQPQHF. The CDR3 DNA is TGTGCCAGCAGTTACTCGGGACAGGGTAATCAGCCCCAGCATTTT.

J is TRBJ2-1 and V is TRBV7-9, with 12 bases fitting TRBD2. This CDR3 spans 16 amino acids. Per germline, CDR1 SEHNR and CDR2 FQNEAQ (reference sequence). The V segment lost 3 bases and the J segment 6 bases; nucleotides outside the gene matches: 6. The CDR3 DNA is TGTGCCAGCAGCTTGCTAGCGGGAGGGCCTGGCAATGAGCAGTTCTTC. Translated, it gives CASSLLAGGPGNEQFF.

This sequence joins TRBV9 and TRBJ2-3; D is undetermined. This CDR3 is built from 12 residues. V dropped 1 base and J dropped 4 bases, with 4 bases sitting between them. Germline loops: CDR1 SGDLS, CDR2 YYNGEE. This CDR3 reads CASSVSADTQYF. The DNA for the CDR3 is TGTGCCAGCAGCGTATCTGCAGATACGCAGTATTTT.

This chain links TRBV19 with TRBJ2-2; D is possibly TRBD1 (6 bases). The ends were cut back, 9 bases at V and 1 base at J, with 12 bases in the middle. Germline CDR1 is LNHDA and CDR2 is SQIVND (reference sequence). The CDR3 sequence is 14 residues long. CDR3 coding DNA: TGTGCCAGCAGGACAGTAGAGAACACCGGGGAGCTGTTTTTT. This sequence encodes CASRTVENTGELFF.

In nucleotides, the CDR3 is TGTGCCAGCAGCCCGGGATGGCGGAGCACAGATACGCAGTATTTT. It encodes CASSPGWRSTDTQYF. This chain uses TRBV5-4 with TRBJ2-3; a possible D gene is TRBD2 (5 bases). Germline lookup yields CDR1 SGHNT and CDR2 YYREEE (reference sequence). The V end lost 4 bases, the J end lost 0 bases, and 12 bases lay between the germline ends. This CDR3 is 15 amino acids long. Drawing the rest from reference TRBV5-4 and TRBJ2-3, the complete variable domain is ETGVTQSPTHLIKTRGQQVTLRCSSQSGHNTVSWYQQALGQGPQFIFQYYREEENGRGNFPPRFSGLQFPNYSSELNVNALELDDSALYLCASSPGWRSTDTQYFGPGTRLTVL.

CDR3 DNA: TGTGCCAGTAGTACTTCAAGGACTCGGGAAAAACTGTTTTTT. Protein sequence: CASSTSRTREKLFF. The chain is built from TRBV19 and TRBJ1-4; no clear D gene. The V and J ends lost 4 bases and 8 bases respectively, with 14 bases between them. Germline V gives CDR1 LNHDA, CDR2 SQIVND (reference sequence). CDR3 size: 14 residues.

The chain combines TRBV6-6 with TRBJ2-3, with D unresolved. The CDR3 extends over 11 amino acids. CDR1 and CDR2 from the germline V gene are MNHNY and SVGAGI (reference sequence). Trimming took off 6 bases at V and 8 bases at J, with 9 bases between the two ends. This CDR3 is CASSRDSTQYF. CDR3 DNA sequence: TGTGCCAGCAGCCGTGATAGTACGCAGTATTTT.

This sequence joins TRBV11-2 and TRBJ1-2; D is undetermined. Germline V lookup: CDR1 SGHAT, CDR2 FQNNGV. Trimming took off 6 bases at V and 5 bases at J, with 10 bases between the two ends. This CDR3 region has 12 residues. The CDR3 here is CASSLTVYGYTF. CDR3 DNA sequence: TGTGCCAGCAGTCTGACTGTATATGGCTACACCTTC.

A single count supports this clone. V gene TRBV19 combines with J gene TRBJ2-2; D might be TRBD1 (7 bases). Germline CDR1 LNHDA, CDR2 SQIVND (reference sequence). V lost 4 bases and J 7 bases, leaving 10 bases between the germline ends. CDR3 length: 13 residues. The CDR3 DNA reads as TGTGCCAGTAGTAGCCAGGGGGGCGGGGAGCTGTTTTTT. Amino acid sequence: CASSSQGGGELFF. Drawing the rest from reference TRBV19 and TRBJ2-2, the complete variable domain is DGGITQSPKYLFRKEGQNVTLSCEQNLNHDAMYWYRQDPGQGLRLIYYSQIVNDFQKGDIAEGYSVSREKKESFPLTVTSAQKNPTAFYLCASSSQGGGELFFGEGSRLTVL.

The chain couples TRBV5-4 to TRBJ2-5; D may be TRBD2 (5 bases). The CDR3 has 16 residues. V shed 4 bases and J shed 3 bases, with 19 bases lying between them. The germline V gene has CDR1 SGHNT and CDR2 YYREEE (reference sequence). The CDR3 reads CASSPQARLAEETQYF. In nucleotides, the CDR3 is TGTGCCAGCAGCCCCCAGGCTCGGCTAGCAGAAGAGACCCAGTACTTC.

This clone has only one observation. The chain employs TRBV7-9 and TRBJ1-1; 11 bases are shared with TRBD1. Trimming at V came to 5 bases and at J to 1 base, leaving 6 bases not matched to a gene. Germline lookup yields CDR1 SEHNR and CDR2 FQNEAQ (reference sequence). This CDR3 region has 16 residues. The CDR3 DNA reads as TGTGCCAGCAGCCACGGGACAGGGGGGCCGAACACTGAAGCTTTCTTT. This translates into CASSHGTGGPNTEAFF.

This chain joins TRBV27 and TRBJ2-7; 8 bases map to TRBD1. Trimming removed 6 bases from V and 6 bases from J; junction bases left unmatched: 4. CDR3 size: 12 residues. The germline CDR1 and CDR2 sequences are MNHEY and SMNVEV (reference sequence). The CDR3 region is CASSHGTGEQYF. CDR3 nucleotides: TGTGCCAGCAGCCACGGGACAGGCGAGCAGTACTTC.

This rearrangement joins TRBV2 to TRBJ2-2, with TRBD2 matching 12 bases. Germline V gives CDR1 SNHLY, CDR2 FYNNEI. V trimming: 8 bases; J trimming: 6 bases; junction bases outside the gene matches: 13. CDR3 size: 17 residues. The CDR3: CASGGAVLAGGAGELFF. The CDR3, as DNA: TGTGCCAGCGGAGGGGCGGTTCTAGCGGGAGGGGCCGGGGAGCTGTTTTTT.

The chain couples TRBV5-6 to TRBJ2-1, with no clear D. Germline CDR1 reads SGHDT; CDR2 reads YYEEEE. Trimming stripped 2 bases from V and 9 bases from J, with 9 bases between. This CDR3 is built from 12 residues. CDR3 coding DNA: TGTGCCAGCAGCTTTAGGTCTGGTGAGCAGTTCTTC. Encoded protein: CASSFRSGEQFF.

V usage is TRBV9 and J usage is TRBJ2-1; TRBD1 is a possible D gene (5 bases). Germline V gives CDR1 SGDLS, CDR2 YYNGEE. CDR3 length: 19 amino acids. V shed 1 base and J shed 1 base, with 21 bases lying between them. CDR3 nucleotides: TGTGCCAGCAGCGTAAAGGCATCTGGGGTTGGGGCTTCCTACAATGAGCAGTTCTTC. Its protein product is CASSVKASGVGASYNEQFF.

The chain couples TRBV18 to TRBJ2-5; D is ambiguous. Germline values: CDR1 KGHSH, CDR2 LQKENI. The V and J ends lost 5 bases and 4 bases respectively, with 5 bases between them. The CDR3 contains 11 residues. CDR3 sequence (DNA): TGTGCCAGCTCAGAAGGAGAGACCCAGTACTTC. Its translation is CASSEGETQYF.